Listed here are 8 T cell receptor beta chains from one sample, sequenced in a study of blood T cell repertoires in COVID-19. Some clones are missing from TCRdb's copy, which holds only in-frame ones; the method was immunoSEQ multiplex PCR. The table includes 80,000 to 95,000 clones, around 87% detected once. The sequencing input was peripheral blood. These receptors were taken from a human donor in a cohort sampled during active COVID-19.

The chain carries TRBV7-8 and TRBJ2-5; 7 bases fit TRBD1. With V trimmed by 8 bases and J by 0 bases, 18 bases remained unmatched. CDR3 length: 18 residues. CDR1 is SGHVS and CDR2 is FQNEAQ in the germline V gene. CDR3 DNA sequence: TGTGCCAGCGGACGCACCGGGACAGCGTTACGGTACCAAGAGACCCAGTACTTC. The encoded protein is CASGRTGTALRYQETQYF.

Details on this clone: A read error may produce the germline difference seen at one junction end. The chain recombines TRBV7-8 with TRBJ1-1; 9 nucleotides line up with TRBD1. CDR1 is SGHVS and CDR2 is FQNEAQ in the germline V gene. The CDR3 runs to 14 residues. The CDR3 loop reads CASSLTSGQGRQIF. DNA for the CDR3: TGTGCCAGCAGCTTAACAAGTGGACAGGGGCGACAGATCTTT.

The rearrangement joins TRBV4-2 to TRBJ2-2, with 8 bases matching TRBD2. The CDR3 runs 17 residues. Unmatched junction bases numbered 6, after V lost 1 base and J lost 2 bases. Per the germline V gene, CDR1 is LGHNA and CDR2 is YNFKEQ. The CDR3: CASSQGPAGGNTGELFF. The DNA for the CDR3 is TGTGCCAGCAGCCAAGGCCCCGCGGGGGGAAACACCGGGGAGCTGTTTTTT.

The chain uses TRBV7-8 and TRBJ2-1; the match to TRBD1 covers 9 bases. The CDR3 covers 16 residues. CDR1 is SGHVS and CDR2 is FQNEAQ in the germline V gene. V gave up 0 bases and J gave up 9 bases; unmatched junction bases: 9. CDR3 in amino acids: CASSLAVGTGSSEQFF. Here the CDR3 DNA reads TGTGCCAGCAGCTTAGCGGTCGGGACAGGGTCGAGTGAGCAGTTCTTC.

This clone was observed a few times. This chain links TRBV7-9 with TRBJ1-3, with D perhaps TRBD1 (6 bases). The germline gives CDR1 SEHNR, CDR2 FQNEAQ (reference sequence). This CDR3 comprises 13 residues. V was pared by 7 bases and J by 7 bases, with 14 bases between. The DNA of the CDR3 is TGTGCCAGCAACCCGGACAGCTGGAACACCATATATTTT. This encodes CASNPDSWNTIYF.

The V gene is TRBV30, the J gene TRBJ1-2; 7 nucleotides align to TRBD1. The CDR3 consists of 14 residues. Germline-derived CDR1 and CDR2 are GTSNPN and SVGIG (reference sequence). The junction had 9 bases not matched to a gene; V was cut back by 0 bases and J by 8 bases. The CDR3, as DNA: TGTGCCTGGAGTGTACCGCAGGGGGGTCGAGGCTACACCTTC. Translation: CAWSVPQGGRGYTF.

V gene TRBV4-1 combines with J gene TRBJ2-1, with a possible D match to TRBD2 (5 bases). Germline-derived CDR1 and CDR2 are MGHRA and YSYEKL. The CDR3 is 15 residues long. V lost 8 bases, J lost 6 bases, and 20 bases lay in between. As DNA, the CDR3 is TGCGCCAGCCGCGCCCGGGGTATTTGGGCCAATGAGCAGTTCTTC. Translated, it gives CASRARGIWANEQFF.

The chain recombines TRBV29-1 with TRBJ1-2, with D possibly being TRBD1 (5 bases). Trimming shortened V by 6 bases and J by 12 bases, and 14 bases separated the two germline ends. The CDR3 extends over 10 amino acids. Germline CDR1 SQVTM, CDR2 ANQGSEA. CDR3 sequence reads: CSVQEFENTF. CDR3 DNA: TGCAGCGTACAGGAGTTTGAGAACACCTTC.